This TCR beta chain was found in a study of cytomegalovirus exposure and HLA in healthy donors listed by TCRdb under 2017. A note on the overall study: According to an earlier analysis of 550 to 750 of the donors, about 190 million T cells yielded approximately 120 million unique TCR beta sequences and less than 300 Gb of sequence data. An early release covering over 500 HLA-typed donors comprised 250 to 350 gigabases of sequencing data and roughly 86 million unique TCR sequences. Among the roughly 380 genotyped donors, approximately 81% belonged to the genetic ancestry cluster associated with self-reported Caucasian donors. The aim of the study was to test whether cataloging public T cell receptors could identify signatures of past pathogen exposure. The T cell repertoires of 700 or so subjects were profiled by immunosequencing and related to cytomegalovirus serostatus. A separate validation cohort of 100 to 150 different subjects was used in addition to the approximately 700-subject first cohort. High-throughput TCR immunosequencing, statistical association of individual TCRs with disease status, and machine learning were combined to predict cytomegalovirus infection status. In a later analysis, previously published TCR beta repertoires from 666 donors were re-analyzed and high-resolution HLA genotyping was added so that TCR occurrence patterns could be studied. Rather than using new phenotypic data, the later analysis identified candidate immune exposures from TCR beta sequences and from how often those sequences occurred across donors. To decide whether each TCR beta V gene segment behaved as functional or pseudogenic, an earlier analysis of some 540 of the donors relied on high-throughput TCR beta sequencing. Donor age, sex, ethnicity and CMV serostatus were collected together with the repertoire data. A later genetic analysis took genome-wide SNP genotypes for about 65% of the 666 donors and used that subset as a discovery cohort. Every repertoire in the discovery cohort had been generated on one and the same sequencing platform. Both class I and class II loci were covered by HLA typing, at four-digit resolution. Typing coverage varied by locus: about 629-640 donors for A, B, C, DRB1 and DQB1; more than 500 for DQA1; more than 600 for DPA1; approximately 490 for DPB1. Five DR-DQ haplotypes were handled as single units for association and clustering, since linkage in the cohort was strong. Across some 400 genotyped donors of the cohort, an average of about 240,000 unique TCR beta nucleotide sequences per donor were sequenced, and about a sixth of those sequences were non-productive. Summary of the overall study and its limitations: A later analysis found that HLA-associated TCR beta chains were more clonally expanded and had lower generation probabilities than equally common non-associated chains. In an earlier analysis of over 550 of the donors, most TCR beta V segments were observed in productive rearrangements about 87% or about 30% of the time, broadly matching IMGT annotations. Some IMGT-functional V segments, including TRBV6-2 and TRBV6-3, could not be told apart with the 87-base-pair reads, so those segments were excluded. Linkage disequilibrium might explain the correlated functional status among segregating V segments, but an unknown experimental factor could not be excluded. Compared with the roughly 670-donor mean, donors in an Asian-associated ancestry cluster had fewer N-insertions in productive TCRs, according to a later genetic analysis. In both the original and validation cohorts, the classifier was reported to diagnose cytomegalovirus status with high specificity and sensitivity. Strong co-occurrence of HLA alleles, especially DR and DQ, made assigning TCR associations to individual alleles difficult. CMV serostatus was the only immune exposure information available for the cohort. In a later analysis, 15,000 to 20,000 TCR beta sequences were associated with specific HLA alleles at a false discovery rate of 0.05. Presence/absence analyses assumed roughly uniform sequencing depth across donors, an assumption that may not hold. The sequencing pipeline was judged likely to have produced a cluster of highly shared sequence variants as a technical artifact. A later analysis reported that several top co-occurrence clusters appeared linked to parvovirus B19, influenza, CMV and Epstein-Barr virus. A later analysis found that most CMV-associated TCR beta chains appeared HLA-restricted, with HLA associations seemingly driven largely by CMV exposure. In vitro tests confirmed that a few of the cytomegalovirus-associated TCR beta chains recognize cytomegalovirus antigens. An association between a missense DCLRE1C variant and V-gene and J-gene trimming of TCR beta chains was found in a later genetic analysis and replicated in an independent cohort. A further reported finding was that TCR beta sequences accurately predicted the HLA-A and HLA-B alleles for most subjects in the first cohort. This cohort had only TCR beta chains sequenced, and the lack of alpha or paired-chain data limited which features could be detected. Most TCR sequences were observed very rarely across donors, whereas some public TCRs were present in many individuals. The earlier analysis of approximately 560 of the donors excluded 15 to 20 rarely observed V segments, including chromosome 9 orphons, because counts were too low. Because some donors lacked HLA typing at each locus, the association tests relied only on the typed subset. According to a later analysis, TCR association rates differed among HLA loci, with DRB1 alleles showing the most associated TCRs and HLA-C alleles showing the fewest. The study listed 164 TCR beta chains as associated with cytomegalovirus. It was suggested by the authors that the approach could potentially be generalized to other disease states and immunological phenotypes.

Comments on this clone: Its recognized antigen is unknown. No base quality values were provided; no much bigger clone lies one nucleotide off.

Trimming removed 5 bases from V and 4 bases from J, leaving 13 bases between the germline ends. Spanning cysteine to phenylalanine, the CDR3 consists of 14 amino acids. Here the CDR3 DNA is all that survives: 42 bases in frame from base 1. The germline V gene yields SGHNT for CDR1 and YENEEA for CDR2. Library preparation was by the immunoSEQ multiplex PCR assay. The multiplex PCR relied on a mix of 60 forward primers for TCR Vbeta segments and 13 reverse primers for TCR Jbeta segments. Amplification of the CDR3 region of rearranged TCR beta genes was performed with a multiplex PCR assay on genomic DNA. On the Illumina HiSeq System, the amplified TCR beta libraries were sequenced as 87-base-pair reads. The authors' pipeline ran thus. A later analysis counted 75 million to 100 million unique TCR beta chains across the 700 or so repertoires, and around 9.9 million of these chains were shared by at least two donors. Raw reads were error-corrected and collapsed into unique sequences with a nearest-neighbor algorithm that merged closely related sequences to remove PCR and sequencing errors. CDR3 sequences were aligned to IMGT reference sequences to assign V, D and J gene segments. For a sequence to be retained, at least a six-nucleotide match to both a V gene segment and a J gene segment was required. Rearrangements were classified as productive when the CDR3 lacked stop codons and remained in frame with V and J, and all other rearrangements were classified as non-productive. Following IMGT convention, CDR3 was defined as the stretch from the second conserved V-encoded cysteine to the conserved J-encoded phenylalanine. The earlier analysis of about 560 of the donors excluded any sequence lacking an unambiguous match to a single V gene segment. In an earlier analysis of 587 of the donors, a V segment was called functional when productive rearrangements were above 56.7%, and segregating when the standard deviation between donors exceeded 5%. A statistical classification framework was built for diagnosing cytomegalovirus status from the catalog of TCR beta chain sequences. In a later analysis, TCR nucleotide sequences were compared against IMGT/GENE-DB human TR gene sequences so that V and J genes could be assigned. Using the TCRdist pipeline, a later analysis assigned CDR3 sequences along with most-parsimonious VDJ recombination scenarios. In a later analysis, every TCR beta chain was defined by the combination of its CDR3 amino acid sequence and its V-gene family, and reads without a unique V-gene family were dropped. A later analysis removed 592 highly shared, low-generation-probability nucleotide sequences to deal with suspected cross-contamination and a sequencing artifact. In a later analysis, a clonal expansion index for each public chain was calculated from normalized within-repertoire ranks of inferred template counts. In a later analysis, generation probabilities were computed with a VDJ recombination model fitted to out-of-frame rearrangements, and the resulting probabilities were checked against IGoR. In a later analysis, hypergeometric tests were used to score TCR-TCR, TCR-HLA and TCR-CMV co-occurrence, with a repertoire-size bias correction applied to TCR pairs. In a later analysis, false discovery rates were estimated by permuting HLA or CMV assignments 20 times. A later analysis grouped co-occurring TCRs with DBSCAN, adding TCRdist sequence similarity when clustering within HLA-allele-positive subsets. Repertoires with fewer than 30,000 or more than 120,000 public chains were left out of co-occurrence clustering, as were five repertoires with anomalous nucleotide sharing. Drawn from immuneACCESS, this table holds only the in-frame rearrangements with V and J called that TCRdb kept. Clones are partly lost; checked studies trace under half to an unresolved V gene and leave the rest unexplained. Clone size and V and J calls were adopted from that table, with D and trimming inferred from the DNA. For this sample the table gives about 120,000 clones, of which roughly 75% were detected only once. 11% of the sample lies in the top ten.

The cohort comprised some 730 healthy bone marrow donors. Cohort members were all nominally healthy when sampled, although unrecorded immune exposures were likely present. The donor was CMV seropositive and was included in the group of 300 or so seropositive cohort members. Every donor gave a peripheral blood sample, and the peripheral blood mononuclear cells from that sample were used for TCR beta sequencing. The Qiagen DNeasy Blood Extraction Kit was used to extract genomic DNA from the blood cell samples. In this chain, TRBV11-3 is recombined with TRBJ2-3, and TRBD1 may be the D gene, going by 5 matching bases. Sequencing used PBMCs. This clonotype originated in a man in his thirties or forties in good health and CMV-seropositive. At the DNA level, the sequence is TGTGCCAGCAGCATATCAGGGATTTCAGATACGCAGTATTTT. Translated, this gives CASSISGISDTQYF.